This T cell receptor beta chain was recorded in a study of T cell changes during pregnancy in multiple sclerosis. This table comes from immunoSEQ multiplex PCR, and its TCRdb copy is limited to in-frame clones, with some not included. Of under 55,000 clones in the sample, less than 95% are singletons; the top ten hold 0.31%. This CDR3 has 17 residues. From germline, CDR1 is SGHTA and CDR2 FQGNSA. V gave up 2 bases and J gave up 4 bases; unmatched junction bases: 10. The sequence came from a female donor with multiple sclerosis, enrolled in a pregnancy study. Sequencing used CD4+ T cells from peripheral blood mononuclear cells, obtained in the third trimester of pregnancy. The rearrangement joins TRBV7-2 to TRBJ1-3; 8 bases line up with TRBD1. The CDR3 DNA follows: TGTGCCAGCAGCTTAATATTCGGCAGGGGGCCAGGAAACACCATATATTTT. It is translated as CASSLIFGRGPGNTIYF.